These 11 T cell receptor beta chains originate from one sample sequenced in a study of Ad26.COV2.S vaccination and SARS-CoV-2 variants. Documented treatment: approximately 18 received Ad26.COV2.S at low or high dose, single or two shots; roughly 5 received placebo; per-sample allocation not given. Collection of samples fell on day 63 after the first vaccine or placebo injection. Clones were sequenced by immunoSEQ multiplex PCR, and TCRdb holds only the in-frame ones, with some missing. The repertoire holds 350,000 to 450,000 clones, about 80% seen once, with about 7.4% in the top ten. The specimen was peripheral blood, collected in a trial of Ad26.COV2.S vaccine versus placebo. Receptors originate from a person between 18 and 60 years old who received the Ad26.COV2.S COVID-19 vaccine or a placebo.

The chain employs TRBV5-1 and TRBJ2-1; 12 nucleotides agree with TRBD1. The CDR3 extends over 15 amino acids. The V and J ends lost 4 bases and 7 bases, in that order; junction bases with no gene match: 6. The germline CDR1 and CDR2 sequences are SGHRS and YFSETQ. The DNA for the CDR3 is TGCGCCAGCAGCGTCGGGACAGGGGGCTGGAATGAGCAGTTCTTC. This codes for CASSVGTGGWNEQFF.

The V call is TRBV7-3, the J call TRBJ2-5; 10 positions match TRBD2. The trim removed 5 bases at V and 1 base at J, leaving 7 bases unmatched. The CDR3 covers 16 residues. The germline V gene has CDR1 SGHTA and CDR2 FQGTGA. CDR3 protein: CASSLGVAGGQETQYF. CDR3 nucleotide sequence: TGTGCCAGCAGCCTCGGGGTAGCGGGGGGCCAAGAGACCCAGTACTTC.

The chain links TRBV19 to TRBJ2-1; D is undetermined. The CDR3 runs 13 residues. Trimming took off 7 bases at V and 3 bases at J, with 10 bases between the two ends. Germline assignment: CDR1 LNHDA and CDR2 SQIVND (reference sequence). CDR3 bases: TGTGCCAGTAATTCCGGGTTCTACAATGAGCAGTTCTTC. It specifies CASNSGFYNEQFF. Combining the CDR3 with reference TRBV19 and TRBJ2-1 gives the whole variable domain DGGITQSPKYLFRKEGQNVTLSCEQNLNHDAMYWYRQDPGQGLRLIYYSQIVNDFQKGDIAEGYSVSREKKESFPLTVTSAQKNPTAFYLCASNSGFYNEQFFGPGTRLTVL.

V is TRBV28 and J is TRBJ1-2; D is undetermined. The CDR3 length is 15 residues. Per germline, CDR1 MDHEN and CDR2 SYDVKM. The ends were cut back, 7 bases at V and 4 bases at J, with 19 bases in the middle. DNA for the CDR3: TGTGCCAGCACCGCAACGGGCGGCAGGACCTATGGCTACACCTTC. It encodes CASTATGGRTYGYTF.

The CDR3 DNA reads TGTGCCATCAGAAAAACAAGGGGACAGGGCATGAACACTGAAGCTTTCTTT. Its protein product is CAIRKTRGQGMNTEAFF. This chain links TRBV10-3 with TRBJ1-1, with 9 bases lining up with TRBD1. This CDR3 comprises 17 residues. Unmatched junction bases numbered 11, after V lost 6 bases and J lost 0 bases. Looked up from germline, CDR1 is ENHRY and CDR2 is SYGVKD.

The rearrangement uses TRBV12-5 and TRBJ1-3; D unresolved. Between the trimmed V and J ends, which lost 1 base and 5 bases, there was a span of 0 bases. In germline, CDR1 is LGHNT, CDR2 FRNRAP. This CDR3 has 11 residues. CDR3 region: CASGLGNTIYF. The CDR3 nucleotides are TGTGCTAGTGGTTTGGGAAACACCATATATTTT.

CDR3: CASDGTSASGELFF. The DNA of the CDR3 is TGTGCCAGTGATGGTACTAGCGCCTCCGGGGAGCTGTTTTTT. The chain carries TRBV19 and TRBJ2-2; 7 bases agree with TRBD2. The V gene end was trimmed by 8 bases and the J gene end by 6 bases; junction bases not matched to a gene: 9. In germline, CDR1 is LNHDA, CDR2 SQIVND (reference sequence). The CDR3 loop spans 14 amino acids.

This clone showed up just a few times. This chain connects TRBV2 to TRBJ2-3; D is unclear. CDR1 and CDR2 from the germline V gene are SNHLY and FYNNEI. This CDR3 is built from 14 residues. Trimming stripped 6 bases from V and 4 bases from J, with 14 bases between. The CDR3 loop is CASRPGLLSDTQYF. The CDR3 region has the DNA TGTGCCAGCAGGCCAGGTTTACTGTCAGATACGCAGTATTTT.

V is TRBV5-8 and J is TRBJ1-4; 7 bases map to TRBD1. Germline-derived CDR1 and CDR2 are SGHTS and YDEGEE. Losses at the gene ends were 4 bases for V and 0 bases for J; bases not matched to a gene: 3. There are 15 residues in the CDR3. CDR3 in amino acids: CASSPDRATNEKLFF. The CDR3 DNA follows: TGTGCCAGCAGCCCCGACAGGGCAACTAATGAAAAACTGTTTTTT. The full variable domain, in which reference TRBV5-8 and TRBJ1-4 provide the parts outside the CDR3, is EAGVTQSPTHLIKTRGQQATLRCSPISGHTSVYWYQQALGLGLQFLLWYDEGEERNRGNFPPRFSGRQFPNYSSELNVNALELEDSALYLCASSPDRATNEKLFFGSGTQLSVL.

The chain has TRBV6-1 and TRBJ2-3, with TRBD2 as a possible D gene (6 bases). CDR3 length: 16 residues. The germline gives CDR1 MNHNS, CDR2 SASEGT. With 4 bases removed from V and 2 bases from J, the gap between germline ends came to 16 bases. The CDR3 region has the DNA TGTGCCAGCAGTGTTCCTACGGGACTGAACACAGATACGCAGTATTTT. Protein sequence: CASSVPTGLNTDTQYF.

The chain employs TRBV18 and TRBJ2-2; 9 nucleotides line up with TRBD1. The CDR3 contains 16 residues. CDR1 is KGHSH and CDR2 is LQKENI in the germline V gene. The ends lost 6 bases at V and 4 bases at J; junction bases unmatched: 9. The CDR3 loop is CASSALGQGSTGELFF. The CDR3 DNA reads TGTGCCAGCTCGGCCTTAGGACAGGGGAGCACCGGGGAGCTGTTTTTT.